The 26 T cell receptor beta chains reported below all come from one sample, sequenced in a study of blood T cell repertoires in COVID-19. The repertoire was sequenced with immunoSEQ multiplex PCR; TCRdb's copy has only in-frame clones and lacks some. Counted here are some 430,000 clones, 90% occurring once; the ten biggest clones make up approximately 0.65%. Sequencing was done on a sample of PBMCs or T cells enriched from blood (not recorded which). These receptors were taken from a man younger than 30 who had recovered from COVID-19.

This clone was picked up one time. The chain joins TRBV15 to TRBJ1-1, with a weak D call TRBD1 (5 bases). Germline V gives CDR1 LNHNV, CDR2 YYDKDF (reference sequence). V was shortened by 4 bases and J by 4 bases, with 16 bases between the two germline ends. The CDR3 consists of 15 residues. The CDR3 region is CATSTTDTMLTEAFF. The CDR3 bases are TGTGCCACCAGCACCACGGACACGATGCTCACTGAAGCTTTCTTT.

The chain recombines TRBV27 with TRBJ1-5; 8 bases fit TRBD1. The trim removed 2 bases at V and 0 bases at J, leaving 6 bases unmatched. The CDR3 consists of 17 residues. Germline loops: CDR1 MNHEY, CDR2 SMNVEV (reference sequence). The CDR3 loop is CASSLRGTGLSNQPQHF. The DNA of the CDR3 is TGTGCCAGCAGTTTACGGGGGACAGGCCTTAGCAATCAGCCCCAGCATTTT.

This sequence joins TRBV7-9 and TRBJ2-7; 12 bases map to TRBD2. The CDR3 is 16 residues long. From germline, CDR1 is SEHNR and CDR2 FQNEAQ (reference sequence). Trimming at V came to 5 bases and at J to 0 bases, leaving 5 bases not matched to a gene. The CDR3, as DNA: TGTGCCAGCAGCCGCGGACTAGCGGGACTCTCCTACGAGCAGTACTTC. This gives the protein CASSRGLAGLSYEQYF.

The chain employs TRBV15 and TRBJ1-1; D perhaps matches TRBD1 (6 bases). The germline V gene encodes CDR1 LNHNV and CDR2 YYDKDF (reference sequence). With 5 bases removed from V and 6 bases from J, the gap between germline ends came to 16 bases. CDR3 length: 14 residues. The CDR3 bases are TGTGCCACCAGCGTATCCGACAGGCGGGCTGAAGCTTTCTTT. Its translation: CATSVSDRRAEAFF.

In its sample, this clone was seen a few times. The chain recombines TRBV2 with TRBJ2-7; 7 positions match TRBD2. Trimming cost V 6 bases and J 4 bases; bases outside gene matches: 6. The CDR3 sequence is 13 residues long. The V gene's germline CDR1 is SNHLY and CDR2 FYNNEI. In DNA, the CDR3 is TGTGCCAGCAGCGGTGGGAGGGTGTACGAGCAGTACTTC. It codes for CASSGGRVYEQYF.

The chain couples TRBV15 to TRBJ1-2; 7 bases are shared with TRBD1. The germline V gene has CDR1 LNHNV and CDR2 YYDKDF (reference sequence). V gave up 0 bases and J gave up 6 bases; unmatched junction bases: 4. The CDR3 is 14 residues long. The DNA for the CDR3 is TGTGCCACCAGCAGAGACCGGACAGGCGATGGCTACACCTTC. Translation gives CATSRDRTGDGYTF.

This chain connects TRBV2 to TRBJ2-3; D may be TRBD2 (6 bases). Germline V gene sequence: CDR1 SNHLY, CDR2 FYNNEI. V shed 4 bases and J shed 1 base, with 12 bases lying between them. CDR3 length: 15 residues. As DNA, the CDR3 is TGTGCCAGCAGTGGCGGGGCAGGGCGCACAGATACGCAGTATTTT. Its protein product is CASSGGAGRTDTQYF.

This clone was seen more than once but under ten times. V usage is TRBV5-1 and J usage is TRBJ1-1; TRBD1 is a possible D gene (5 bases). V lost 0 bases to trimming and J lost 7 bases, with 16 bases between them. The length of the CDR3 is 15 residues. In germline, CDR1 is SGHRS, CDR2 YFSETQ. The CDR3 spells CASSLAGGPEYEAFF. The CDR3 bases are TGCGCCAGCAGCTTGGCCGGGGGTCCTGAGTATGAAGCTTTCTTT.

CDR3 in amino acids: CASSLASGRTDEQFF. For the CDR3, the DNA is TGTGCCAGCAGTTTAGCTAGCGGGAGAACGGATGAGCAGTTCTTC. This sequence joins TRBV27 and TRBJ2-1; 10 positions agree with TRBD2. The CDR3 is 15 residues long. CDR1 is MNHEY, CDR2 SMNVEV, per germline (reference sequence). After removal of 2 bases from V and 8 bases from J, the junction contained 6 bases not matched to a gene.

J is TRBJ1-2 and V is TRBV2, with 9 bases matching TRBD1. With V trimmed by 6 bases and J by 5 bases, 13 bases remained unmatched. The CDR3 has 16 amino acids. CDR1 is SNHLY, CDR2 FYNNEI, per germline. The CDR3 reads CASSGIRDREIYGYTF. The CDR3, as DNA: TGTGCCAGCAGCGGAATCCGGGACAGGGAAATTTATGGCTACACCTTC.

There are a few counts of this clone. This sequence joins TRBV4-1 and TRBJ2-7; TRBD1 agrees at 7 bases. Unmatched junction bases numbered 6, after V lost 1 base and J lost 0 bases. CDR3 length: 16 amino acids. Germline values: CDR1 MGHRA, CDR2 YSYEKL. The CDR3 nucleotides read TGCGCCAGCAGCCAAGGACCGACAGGGAGCTCCTACGAGCAGTACTTC. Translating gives CASSQGPTGSSYEQYF.

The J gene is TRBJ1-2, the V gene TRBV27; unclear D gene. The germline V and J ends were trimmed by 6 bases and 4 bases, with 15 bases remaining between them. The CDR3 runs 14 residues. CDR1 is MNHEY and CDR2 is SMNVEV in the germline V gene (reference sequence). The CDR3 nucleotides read TGTGCCAGCAGCCCTCCGGGTCTGGGCTATGGCTACACCTTC. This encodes CASSPPGLGYGYTF.

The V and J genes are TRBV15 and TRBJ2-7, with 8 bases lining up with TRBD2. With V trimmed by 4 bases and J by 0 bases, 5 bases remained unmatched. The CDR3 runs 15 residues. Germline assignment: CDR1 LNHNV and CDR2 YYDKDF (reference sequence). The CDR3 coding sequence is TGTGCCACCAGCAAGGCGGGAGGCGGCTCCTACGAGCAGTACTTC. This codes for CATSKAGGGSYEQYF.

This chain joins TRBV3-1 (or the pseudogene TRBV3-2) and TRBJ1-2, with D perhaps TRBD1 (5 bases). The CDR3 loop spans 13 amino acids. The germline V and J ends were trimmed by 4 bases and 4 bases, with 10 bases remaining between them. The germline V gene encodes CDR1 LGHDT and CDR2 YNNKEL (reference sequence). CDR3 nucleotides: TGTGCCAGCAGCCCCGGGGGAGCCTATGGCTACACCTTC. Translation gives CASSPGGAYGYTF.

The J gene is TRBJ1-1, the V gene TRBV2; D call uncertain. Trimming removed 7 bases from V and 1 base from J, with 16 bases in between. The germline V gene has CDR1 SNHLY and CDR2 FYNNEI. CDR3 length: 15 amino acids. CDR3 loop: CASKSRARWNTEAFF. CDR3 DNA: TGTGCCAGCAAATCGAGGGCCAGATGGAACACTGAAGCTTTCTTT.

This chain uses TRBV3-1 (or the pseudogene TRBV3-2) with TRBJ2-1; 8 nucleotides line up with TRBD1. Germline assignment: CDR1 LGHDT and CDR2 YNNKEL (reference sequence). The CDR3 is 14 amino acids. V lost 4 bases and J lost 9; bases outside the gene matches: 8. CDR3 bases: TGTGCCAGCAGCCTATTAGACAGGGGAAGTGAGCAGTTCTTC. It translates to CASSLLDRGSEQFF.

The CDR3: CASSLNTGYGYTF. DNA for the CDR3: TGTGCCAGCAGCTTGAATACAGGTTATGGCTACACCTTC. V usage is TRBV7-2 and J usage is TRBJ1-2; a possible D gene is TRBD1 (5 bases). The germline CDR1 and CDR2 sequences are SGHTA and FQGNSA. The length of the CDR3 is 13 residues. The V gene lost 3 bases and the J gene lost 5 bases, with 10 bases spanning the gap.

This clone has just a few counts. In DNA, the CDR3 is TGTGCCAGCAGCCCCGAGGACAGGGGTAGGGATGGCTACACCTTC. Protein: CASSPEDRGRDGYTF. The chain combines TRBV7-9 with TRBJ1-2; 9 bases map to TRBD1. Germline-derived CDR1 and CDR2 are SEHNR and FQNEAQ (reference sequence). V shed 5 bases and J 6 bases; nucleotides not matched to a gene: 10. The CDR3 runs 15 residues. The full variable domain, completed using reference TRBV7-9 and TRBJ1-2, is DTGVSQNPRHKITKRGQNVTFRCDPISEHNRLYWYRQTLGQGPEFLTYFQNEAQLEKSRLLSDRFSAERPKGSFSTLEIQRTEQGDSAMYLCASSPEDRGRDGYTFGSGTRLTVV.

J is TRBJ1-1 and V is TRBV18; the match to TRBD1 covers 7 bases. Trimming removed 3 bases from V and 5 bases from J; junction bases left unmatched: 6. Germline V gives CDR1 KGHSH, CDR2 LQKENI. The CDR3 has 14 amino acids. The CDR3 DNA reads TGTGCCAGCTCACCCGACAGGGAGTCAACTGAAGCTTTCTTT. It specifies CASSPDRESTEAFF.

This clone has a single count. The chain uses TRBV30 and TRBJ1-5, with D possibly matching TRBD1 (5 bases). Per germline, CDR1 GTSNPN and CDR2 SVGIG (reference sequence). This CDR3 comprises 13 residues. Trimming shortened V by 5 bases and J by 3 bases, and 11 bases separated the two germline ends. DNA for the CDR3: TGTGCCTGGTCGATCAGGGACAATCAGCCCCAGCATTTT. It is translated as CAWSIRDNQPQHF.

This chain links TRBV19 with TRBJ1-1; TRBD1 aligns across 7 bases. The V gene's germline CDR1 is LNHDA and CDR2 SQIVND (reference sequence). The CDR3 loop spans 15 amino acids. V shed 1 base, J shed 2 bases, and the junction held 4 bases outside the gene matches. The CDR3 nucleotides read TGTGCCAGTAGTATAGCAGGGGGTGGAAACACTGAAGCTTTCTTT. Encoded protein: CASSIAGGGNTEAFF.

This CDR3 reads CASRDGTRIKAFF. In nucleotides, the CDR3 is TGTGCCAGCAGGGACGGGACACGGATTAAAGCTTTCTTT. The chain links TRBV6-5 to TRBJ1-1; maybe TRBD1 (6 bases). V dropped 6 bases and J dropped 9 bases, with 17 bases sitting between them. The germline V gene has CDR1 MNHEY and CDR2 SVGAGI. This CDR3 is 13 amino acids long.

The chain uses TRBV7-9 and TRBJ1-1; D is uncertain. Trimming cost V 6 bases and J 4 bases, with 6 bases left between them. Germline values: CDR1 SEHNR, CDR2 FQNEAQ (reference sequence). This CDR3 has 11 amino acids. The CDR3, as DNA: TGTGCCAGCAGAAGTAGCACTGAAGCTTTCTTT. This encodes CASRSSTEAFF.

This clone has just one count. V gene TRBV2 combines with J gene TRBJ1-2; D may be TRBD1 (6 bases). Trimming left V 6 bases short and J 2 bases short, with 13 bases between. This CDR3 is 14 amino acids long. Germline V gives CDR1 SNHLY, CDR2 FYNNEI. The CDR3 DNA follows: TGTGCCAGCAGGATGGACAGCCCAAACTATGGCTACACCTTC. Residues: CASRMDSPNYGYTF.

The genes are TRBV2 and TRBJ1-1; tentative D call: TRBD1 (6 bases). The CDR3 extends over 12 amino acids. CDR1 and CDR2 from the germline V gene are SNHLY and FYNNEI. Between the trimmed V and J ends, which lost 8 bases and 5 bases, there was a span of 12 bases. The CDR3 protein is CASGLGTTEAFF. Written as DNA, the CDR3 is TGTGCCAGCGGACTAGGGACAACTGAAGCTTTCTTT.

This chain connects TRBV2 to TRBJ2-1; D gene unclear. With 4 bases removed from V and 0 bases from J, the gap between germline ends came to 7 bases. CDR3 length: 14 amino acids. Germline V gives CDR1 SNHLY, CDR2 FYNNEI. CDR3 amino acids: CASSVLSSYNEQFF. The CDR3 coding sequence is TGTGCCAGCAGTGTTCTCAGCTCCTACAATGAGCAGTTCTTC.